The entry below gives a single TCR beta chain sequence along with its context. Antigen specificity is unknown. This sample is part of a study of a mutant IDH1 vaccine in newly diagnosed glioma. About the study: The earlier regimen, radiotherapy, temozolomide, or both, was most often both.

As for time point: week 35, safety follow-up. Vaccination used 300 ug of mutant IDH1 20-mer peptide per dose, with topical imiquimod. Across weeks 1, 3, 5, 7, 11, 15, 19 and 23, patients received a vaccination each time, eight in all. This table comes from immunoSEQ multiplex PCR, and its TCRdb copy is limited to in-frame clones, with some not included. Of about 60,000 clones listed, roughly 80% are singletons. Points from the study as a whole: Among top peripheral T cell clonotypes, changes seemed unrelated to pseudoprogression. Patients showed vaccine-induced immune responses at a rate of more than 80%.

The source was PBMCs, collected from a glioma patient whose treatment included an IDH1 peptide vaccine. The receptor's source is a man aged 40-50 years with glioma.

As DNA, the CDR3 is TGTGCCATCAGTGACACTAGCGACTCCTACAATGAGCAGTTCTTC. This sequence encodes CAISDTSDSYNEQFF. The chain combines TRBV10-3 with TRBJ2-1, with 7 bases fitting TRBD2. Trimming at V came to 3 bases and at J to 0 bases, leaving 2 bases not matched to a gene. The CDR3 is 15 residues long. From germline, CDR1 is ENHRY and CDR2 SYGVKD.